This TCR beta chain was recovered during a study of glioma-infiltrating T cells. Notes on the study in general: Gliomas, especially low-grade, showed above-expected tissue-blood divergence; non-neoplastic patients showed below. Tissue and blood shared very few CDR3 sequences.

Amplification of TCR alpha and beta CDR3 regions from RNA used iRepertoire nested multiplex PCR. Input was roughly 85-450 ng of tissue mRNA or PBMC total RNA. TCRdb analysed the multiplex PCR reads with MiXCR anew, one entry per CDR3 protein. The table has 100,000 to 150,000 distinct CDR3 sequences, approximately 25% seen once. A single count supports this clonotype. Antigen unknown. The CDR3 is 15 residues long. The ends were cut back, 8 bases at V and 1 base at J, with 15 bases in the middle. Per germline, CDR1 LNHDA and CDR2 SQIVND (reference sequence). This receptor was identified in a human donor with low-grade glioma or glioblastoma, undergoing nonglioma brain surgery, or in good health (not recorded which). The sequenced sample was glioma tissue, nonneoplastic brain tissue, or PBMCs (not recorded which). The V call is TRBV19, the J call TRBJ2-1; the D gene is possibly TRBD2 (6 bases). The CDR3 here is CASGRLEGSYNEQFF. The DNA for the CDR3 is TGTGCCAGTGGTAGACTAGAGGGGTCCTACAATGAGCAGTTCTTC.